One sample yielded the 27 T cell receptor beta chains listed below, sequenced in a study of T cells in localized non-small cell lung cancer. Here immunoSEQ multiplex PCR was the method, and the copy in TCRdb shows in-frame clones only, minus some. Of some 3,600 clones listed, more than 25% were seen once; the top ten hold less than 15%. Source: lung tumor tissue, taken before any cancer treatment. These receptors all stem from a man between 40 and 69 years old with stage II lung adenocarcinoma.

This clone was picked up a small number of times. The rearrangement links TRBV11-3 to TRBJ1-1; D gene unclear. Germline CDR1 is SGHNT and CDR2 is YENEEA. This CDR3 is built from 14 residues. The ends were cut back, 2 bases at V and 8 bases at J, with 15 bases in the middle. Here the CDR3 DNA reads TGTGCCAGCAGCTTAAGAGTAGGATCCAGGGAAGCTTTCTTT. This sequence encodes CASSLRVGSREAFF.

This clone was counted between two and nine times. This chain uses TRBV19 with TRBJ1-6; D is unclear. Trimming took off 5 bases at V and 7 bases at J, with 12 bases between the two ends. The CDR3 extends over 14 amino acids. CDR1 and CDR2 (germline): LNHDA, SQIVND (reference sequence). The CDR3 region is CASSGWSGNSPLHF. The CDR3 DNA reads as TGTGCCAGTAGTGGGTGGTCTGGCAATTCACCCCTCCACTTT. Filled out from reference TRBV19 and TRBJ1-6, the complete variable domain reads DGGITQSPKYLFRKEGQNVTLSCEQNLNHDAMYWYRQDPGQGLRLIYYSQIVNDFQKGDIAEGYSVSREKKESFPLTVTSAQKNPTAFYLCASSGWSGNSPLHFGNGTRLTVT.

The chain has TRBV6-1 and TRBJ2-2, with no clear D. There are 15 residues in the CDR3. CDR1 is MNHNS and CDR2 is SASEGT in the germline V gene. The V end lost 0 bases, the J end lost 7 bases, and 12 bases lay between the germline ends. DNA for the CDR3: TGTGCCAGCAGTGAAGCAGCGACCTTTGGCGGGGAGCTGTTTTTT. Its protein is CASSEAATFGGELFF.

This clone was seen repeatedly, ten times or more. The chain recombines TRBV1 with TRBJ1-6. TRBV1 is a listed pseudogene. The CDR3 length is 16 residues. This chain's CDR3 is CASSLTPRRDNSPLHF. The DNA of the CDR3 is TGCGCCAGCAGCCTGACCCCCCGGAGGGATAATTCACCCCTCCACTTT.

By its share, this clone is medium-sized. This rearrangement joins TRBV6-8 to TRBJ1-1; no firm D call. The V end lost 5 bases, the J end lost 1 base, and 11 bases lay between the germline ends. Germline CDR1 MNHGY, CDR2 SAAAGT. The CDR3 consists of 14 residues. CDR3 loop: CASSVEGTNTEAFF. CDR3 sequence (DNA): TGTGCCAGCAGTGTTGAGGGAACGAACACTGAAGCTTTCTTT.

The chain is built from TRBV6-8 and TRBJ1-2, with a possible D match to TRBD1 (5 bases). V shed 4 bases and J shed 4 bases, with 16 bases lying between them. This CDR3 has 15 amino acids. CDR1 MNHGY and CDR2 SAAAGT come from the germline V gene. CDR3 in DNA: TGTGCCAGCAGTTCCCCGGACACCGCTCTCTATGGCTACACCTTC. Amino acid sequence: CASSSPDTALYGYTF.

The chain employs TRBV5-1 and TRBJ2-2, with TRBD1 matching 10 bases. The trim removed 9 bases at V and 3 bases at J, leaving 8 bases unmatched. The CDR3 totals 15 residues. Germline-derived CDR1 and CDR2 are SGHRS and YFSETQ. Here the CDR3 DNA reads TGCGCCACCACGACAGGGGGCGCGTACACCGGGGAGCTGTTTTTT. Its translation: CATTTGGAYTGELFF.

The chain carries TRBV6-8 and TRBJ1-3; TRBD1 aligns across 7 bases. The CDR3 is 16 amino acids. Losses at the gene ends were 5 bases for V and 0 bases for J; bases not matched to a gene: 7. Germline assignment: CDR1 MNHGY and CDR2 SAAAGT. This chain's CDR3 is CASSKRQGLSGNTIYF. In DNA, the CDR3 is TGTGCCAGCAGTAAACGACAGGGACTCTCTGGAAACACCATATATTTT.

The chain joins TRBV15 to TRBJ1-5; D perhaps matches TRBD1 (6 bases). CDR1 and CDR2 (germline): LNHNV, YYDKDF (reference sequence). Trimming shortened V by 0 bases and J by 2 bases, and 14 bases separated the two germline ends. This CDR3 has 17 amino acids. CDR3 nucleotide sequence: TGTGCCACCAGCAGAGATCGCCGGGGGGCCCGCAATCAGCCCCAGCATTTT. Its protein is CATSRDRRGARNQPQHF.

The chain is built from TRBV9 and TRBJ1-1, with D maybe TRBD1 (5 bases). V gave up 4 bases and J gave up 2 bases, with 9 bases separating them. The germline V gene encodes CDR1 SGDLS and CDR2 YYNGEE. The CDR3 sequence is 13 residues long. CDR3 residues: CASSPDTNTEAFF. The CDR3 nucleotides are TGTGCCAGCAGCCCGGACACAAACACTGAAGCTTTCTTT. Supplemented by reference TRBV9 and TRBJ1-1, the full variable domain reads DSGVTQTPKHLITATGQRVTLRCSPRSGDLSVYWYQQSLDQGLQFLIQYYNGEERAKGNILERFSAQQFPDLHSELNLSSLELGDSALYFCASSPDTNTEAFFGQGTRLTVV.

This clone was observed a few times. The V gene is TRBV7-6, the J gene TRBJ2-7, with 8 positions matching TRBD2. The germline CDR1 and CDR2 sequences are SGHVS and FNYEAQ. The J segment lost 2 bases and the V segment lost 5 bases, leaving 11 bases of the junction unmatched. This CDR3 spans 16 amino acids. This chain's CDR3 is CASSTPGTGGPYEQYF. The CDR3, as DNA: TGTGCCAGCAGCACCCCCGGGACGGGGGGGCCCTACGAGCAGTACTTC.

This clone was observed a few times. V usage is TRBV9 and J usage is TRBJ2-5; 9 bases agree with TRBD2. This CDR3 region has 14 residues. CDR1 SGDLS and CDR2 YYNGEE come from the germline V gene. Trimming at V came to 4 bases and at J to 5 bases, leaving 6 bases not matched to a gene. This chain's CDR3 is CASSRGGAEETQYF. CDR3 DNA sequence: TGTGCCAGCAGCCGCGGGGGGGCGGAGGAGACCCAGTACTTC.

The rearrangement uses TRBV6-8 and TRBJ1-6; D uncertain. Germline V CDR1 and CDR2: MNHGY, SAAAGT. Trimming pared 0 bases from V and 6 bases from J, leaving 6 bases between. This CDR3 is built from 14 residues. The chain's CDR3 is CASSYSYGNSPLHF. In DNA, the CDR3 is TGTGCCAGCAGTTACTCGTATGGTAATTCACCCCTCCACTTT.

This sequence joins TRBV19 and TRBJ1-2, with 7 bases lining up with TRBD1. Germline lookup yields CDR1 LNHDA and CDR2 SQIVND (reference sequence). The CDR3 runs 14 residues. V shed 10 bases, J shed 7 bases, and the junction held 15 bases outside the gene matches. The CDR3 DNA reads as TGTGCCACCCTTCTGACAGGGATGGGTAGTGGCTACACCTTC. Its protein product is CATLLTGMGSGYTF.

This chain joins TRBV2 and TRBJ2-7; D unclear. Trimming cost V 4 bases and J 1 base, with 17 bases left between them. Per germline, CDR1 SNHLY and CDR2 FYNNEI. CDR3 size: 16 residues. CDR3 sequence reads: CASSGVWESQSYEQYF. The CDR3 DNA follows: TGTGCCAGCAGTGGGGTTTGGGAATCCCAGTCCTACGAGCAGTACTTC.

This clone was counted at least ten times. The chain employs TRBV4-1 and TRBJ1-2; 7 nucleotides align to TRBD1. This CDR3 comprises 15 residues. Germline assignment: CDR1 MGHRA and CDR2 YSYEKL. With V trimmed by 4 bases and J by 4 bases, 9 bases remained unmatched. The CDR3 here is CASSRDDREAYGYTF. CDR3 sequence (DNA): TGCGCCAGCAGCCGAGACGACAGGGAAGCCTATGGCTACACCTTC.

In its sample, this clone was seen a few times. The CDR3 nucleotides are TGTGCCAGCAGCTCGGCGGGGCCCTCTGGAAACACCATATATTTT. Encoded protein: CASSSAGPSGNTIYF. The V call is TRBV11-3, the J call TRBJ1-3; perhaps TRBD1 as D (5 bases). This CDR3 contains 15 residues. Germline V lookup: CDR1 SGHNT, CDR2 YENEEA. The V and J ends lost 4 bases and 0 bases respectively, with 10 bases between them.

The sample holds many counts of this clone. The gene calls are TRBV11-3 and TRBJ2-5; 8 bases align to TRBD2. J was trimmed by 5 bases and V by 6 bases; bases with no gene match: 11. CDR1 is SGHNT and CDR2 is YENEEA in the germline V gene. The CDR3 sequence is 15 residues long. CDR3 residues: CASRTEGRGAETQYF. CDR3 nucleotides: TGTGCCAGCAGGACTGAGGGGCGGGGGGCGGAGACCCAGTACTTC.

This clone was seen only a few times. The chain recombines TRBV4-1 with TRBJ1-5; 8 bases are shared with TRBD1. The CDR3 totals 16 residues. V was clipped by 2 bases and J by 3 bases; unmatched bases: 6. CDR1 is MGHRA, CDR2 YSYEKL, per germline. CDR3 DNA sequence: TGCGCCAGCAGCCAAAATATGGACAGGGTCAATCAGCCCCAGCATTTT. This encodes CASSQNMDRVNQPQHF.

The chain joins TRBV18 to TRBJ1-2; TRBD1 might be the D (6 bases). Trimming took off 4 bases at V and 2 bases at J, with 11 bases between the two ends. CDR3 size: 14 residues. The germline V gene encodes CDR1 KGHSH and CDR2 LQKENI. Written as DNA, the CDR3 is TGTGCCAGCTCACGGGCAGGGGCCAACTATGGCTACACCTTC. Encoded protein: CASSRAGANYGYTF.

This clone appeared many times. V gene TRBV11-3 combines with J gene TRBJ1-2; tentative D call: TRBD1 (5 bases). The CDR3 totals 14 residues. Germline-derived CDR1 and CDR2 are SGHNT and YENEEA. V lost 5 bases, J lost 7 bases, and 17 bases lay in between. CDR3 sequence (DNA): TGTGCCAGCAGCGGGACTCACCAGGGTGCTGGCTACACCTTC. This codes for CASSGTHQGAGYTF.

In this sample, this clone is medium-sized. The V call is TRBV6-8, the J call TRBJ1-3; D is possibly TRBD1 (5 bases). This CDR3 has 14 amino acids. Germline V gives CDR1 MNHGY, CDR2 SAAAGT. Trimming shortened V by 8 bases and J by 4 bases, and 15 bases separated the two germline ends. CDR3 protein: CASRGLTSGNTIYF. Here the CDR3 DNA reads TGTGCCAGCCGGGGACTGACCTCCGGAAACACCATATATTTT.

CDR3 residues: CASSPGLGVWVDNSPLHF. The CDR3 region has the DNA TGTGCCAGCAGCCCTGGGCTAGGAGTTTGGGTAGATAATTCACCCCTCCACTTT. The chain employs TRBV11-3 and TRBJ1-6; no definite D call. The CDR3 consists of 18 residues. CDR1 is SGHNT and CDR2 is YENEEA in the germline V gene. Trimming took off 5 bases at V and 5 bases at J, with 22 bases between the two ends.

The table lists this clone with a count of one. The chain couples TRBV19 to TRBJ1-6; 9 positions match TRBD1. V lost 3 bases and J lost 9; bases outside the gene matches: 6. CDR3 length: 15 amino acids. Germline V lookup: CDR1 LNHDA, CDR2 SQIVND (reference sequence). This CDR3 is CASSIGGQGRSPLHF. The CDR3 nucleotides are TGTGCCAGTAGTATTGGAGGACAGGGGCGTTCACCCCTCCACTTT.

The V and J genes are TRBV9 and TRBJ2-5; D is possibly TRBD2 (5 bases). CDR3 length: 14 amino acids. The germline V gene has CDR1 SGDLS and CDR2 YYNGEE. V was cut by 7 bases and J by 5 bases, with 18 bases left in between. The CDR3 loop is CASPTILGGETQYF. The CDR3 DNA is TGTGCCAGCCCGACTATCCTAGGCGGGGAGACCCAGTACTTC.

This clone appeared a few times. The J gene is TRBJ2-2, the V gene TRBV6-8, with 9 bases identical to TRBD1. Trimming at V came to 0 bases and at J to 7 bases, leaving 6 bases not matched to a gene. CDR3 size: 16 residues. Looked up from germline, CDR1 is MNHGY and CDR2 is SAAAGT. The CDR3 nucleotides are TGTGCCAGCAGTTACTCACAGGGGGCCCGAGGCGGGGAGCTGTTTTTT. The encoded protein is CASSYSQGARGGELFF.

The sample holds a few counts of this clone. The chain couples TRBV19 to TRBJ2-7; 9 bases are shared with TRBD1. The CDR3 is 13 amino acids. Germline V gene sequence: CDR1 LNHDA, CDR2 SQIVND (reference sequence). With 8 bases clipped from V and 3 bases from J, the junction kept 5 bases outside the gene matches. The CDR3 DNA reads TGTGCCAGTGGGCCGGGACAGGGCTACGAGCAGTACTTC. Translated, it gives CASGPGQGYEQYF.